The rows below give T cell receptor beta chains drawn from one sample of a study of CD8 T cells in Susac syndrome. TCRdb reprocessed the immunoSEQ multiplex PCR reads via MiXCR and lists one record per CDR3 protein. The table has 250,000 to 300,000 distinct CDR3 sequences, 85% seen once; the top ten hold roughly 0.22%. The sequenced sample was CD8+ T cells from PBMCs. These receptors originate from a human donor with multiple sclerosis. Each CDR3 is given with its conserved first and last residue. The D gene is left open where the match is weak. Size is stated for part of the rows, as once, few or many counts, or as a class when the clone is expanded.

d_call clone_size j_call v_call cdr3_aa cdr3_nt
- once TRBJ1-1 TRBV7-8 CASSSWGGVGYVIMNTEAFF TGTGCCAGCAGCTCCTGGGGGGGTGTAGGGTACGTAATCATGAACACTGAAGCTTTCTTT
TRBD2 - TRBJ2-2 TRBV4-3 CASSQGKRDFPPGELFF TGCGCCAGCAGCCAAGGGAAGCGGGATTTCCCCCCCGGGGAGCTGTTTTTT
- few TRBJ2-2 TRBV28 CASSLWAGEGTGELFF TGTGCCAGCAGTTTATGGGCAGGGGAGGGCACCGGGGAGCTGTTTTTT
- - TRBJ2-7 TRBV20-1 CSPRDSYEQYF TGCAGTCCGCGGGACTCCTACGAGCAGTACTTC
- - TRBJ2-3 TRBV7-8 CASSSYEEGTDTQYF TGTGCCAGCAGCTCATACGAGGAAGGCACAGATACGCAGTATTTT
TRBD1 - TRBJ2-7 TRBV19 CASSRQGLGYEQYF TGTGCCAGTAGCCGACAGGGTCTAGGCTACGAGCAGTACTTC
- - TRBJ2-2 TRBV28 CASRENQGDTGELFF TGTGCCAGCAGGGAAAATCAGGGAGACACCGGGGAGCTGTTTTTT
- - TRBJ2-1 TRBV7-9 CASSRPAKWDEQFF TGTGCCAGCAGCCGACCAGCGAAGTGGGATGAGCAGTTCTTC
- - TRBJ2-2 TRBV24-1 CATSDYGTGELFF TGTGCCACCAGTGATTACGGAACCGGGGAGCTGTTTTTT
- - TRBJ1-5 TRBV12-3/TRBV12-4 CASSSFRDTQPQHF TGTGCCAGCAGTTCCTTCAGGGACACCCAGCCCCAGCATTTT
TRBD1 - TRBJ2-5 TRBV28 CASSQRPENSGTAPQYF TGTGCCAGCAGTCAACGACCTGAAAATTCGGGGACAGCCCCCCAGTACTTC
TRBD2 few TRBJ2-1 TRBV24-1 CATSDPTSGIPEQFF TGTGCCACCAGTGATCCGACTAGCGGGATCCCTGAGCAGTTCTTC
- - TRBJ2-1 TRBV11-2 CASSLGGATLYPTRQTTDNEQFF TGTGCCAGCAGCTTAGGAGGCGCCACCCTATACCCAACACGACAAACGACGGACAATGAGCAGTTCTTC
- - TRBJ2-2 TRBV6-2/TRBV6-3 CASTRRTARNTGELFF TGTGCCAGCACCAGACGGACAGCGAGAAACACCGGGGAGCTGTTTTTT
- - TRBJ1-4 TRBV13 CASSLFRGANEKLFF TGTGCCAGCAGCCTCTTCCGGGGGGCTAATGAAAAACTGTTTTTT
TRBD2 - TRBJ2-7 TRBV5-6 CASSWRTGLAGPYEQYF TGTGCCAGCAGCTGGCGGACGGGACTAGCGGGACCCTACGAGCAGTACTTC
- - TRBJ2-7 TRBV7-9 CASSRTTMAYEQYF TGTGCCAGCAGCCGAACGACTATGGCCTACGAGCAGTACTTC
TRBD1 once TRBJ1-5 TRBV19 CASNTMDRGESVSNQPQHF TGTGCCAGTAATACCATGGACAGGGGAGAATCGGTGAGCAATCAGCCCCAGCATTTT
- - TRBJ2-7 TRBV4-3 CASSPVGGDEQYF TGCGCCAGCAGCCCCGTGGGGGGCGACGAGCAGTACTTC
- - TRBJ2-3 TRBV9 CASSVAGGSDTQYF TGTGCCAGCAGCGTGGCCGGTGGGTCAGATACGCAGTATTTT
- - TRBJ2-3 TRBV6-4 CASSDSVTDTQYF TGTGCCAGCAGTGACTCGGTTACAGATACGCAGTATTTT
- - TRBJ2-1 TRBV19 CASSTAGSGYNEQFF TGTGCCAGTAGTACTGCGGGATCGGGATACAATGAGCAGTTCTTC
- - TRBJ2-1 TRBV7-8 CASSITGNPNEQFF TGTGCCAGCAGCATAACAGGGAATCCCAATGAGCAGTTCTTC
- - TRBJ2-1 TRBV5-5 CASSWRLEDEQFF TGTGCCAGCAGCTGGCGGCTCGAGGATGAGCAGTTCTTC
- - TRBJ2-7 TRBV28 CASSLWGASYEQYF TGTGCCAGCAGTTTATGGGGGGCCTCCTACGAGCAGTACTTC
- - TRBJ2-1 TRBV5-6 CASSLPDLNNEQFF TGTGCCAGCAGCTTGCCGGACTTGAACAATGAGCAGTTCTTC
- - TRBJ1-1 TRBV4-1 CASSLPVPGHVMNTEAFF TGCGCCAGCAGCCTCCCCGTCCCGGGACACGTTATGAACACTGAAGCTTTCTTT
- - TRBJ2-7 TRBV5-1 CASSLAASDYEQYF TGCGCCAGCAGCTTGGCCGCAAGCGACTACGAGCAGTACTTC
- once TRBJ1-2 TRBV7-2 CASSRQDNYGYTF TGTGCCAGCAGTCGACAGGACAACTATGGCTACACCTTC
- - TRBJ1-4 TRBV19 CASNSIGGEKLFF TGTGCCAGTAATTCCATTGGGGGCGAAAAACTGTTTTTT
TRBD1 - TRBJ2-2 TRBV2 CASSDPRQGLASLNTGELFF TGTGCCAGCAGTGATCCTAGACAGGGGCTGGCCTCCTTGAACACCGGGGAGCTGTTTTTT
TRBD2 many TRBJ2-7 TRBV5-4 CASSDTSGINEQYF TGTGCCAGCAGCGATACTAGCGGGATTAACGAGCAGTACTTC
- once TRBJ1-1 TRBV5-5 CASSYGVGTEAFF TGTGCCAGCAGCTATGGCGTGGGGACTGAAGCTTTCTTT
TRBD2 - TRBJ2-3 TRBV10-2 CASSPTSLEDTQYF TGCGCCAGCAGCCCGACTAGCCTGGAAGATACGCAGTATTTT
- - TRBJ1-2 TRBV19 CASSIVDSWGGYTF TGTGCCAGTAGTATCGTAGACTCATGGGGTGGCTACACCTTC
- - TRBJ2-1 TRBV7-2 CASRVTPTYNEQFF TGTGCCAGCAGGGTGACACCTACCTACAATGAGCAGTTCTTC
- few TRBJ2-2 TRBV28 CASSQLTGPNTGELFF TGTGCCAGCTCCCAATTGACAGGCCCGAACACCGGGGAGCTGTTTTTT
TRBD1 - TRBJ1-1 TRBV6-2/TRBV6-3 CASSYRGPPEAFF TGTGCCAGCAGCTACAGGGGACCCCCTGAAGCTTTCTTT
- - TRBJ1-2 TRBV24-1 CATSDGARGYYGYTF TGTGCCACCAGTGATGGTGCCCGGGGCTACTATGGCTACACCTTC
TRBD2 - TRBJ2-1 TRBV27 CASISGLAGGPYSYNEQFF TGTGCCAGCATTTCCGGACTAGCGGGAGGGCCTTACTCCTACAATGAGCAGTTCTTC
TRBD2 once TRBJ2-1 TRBV7-8 CASSFRTSGGNERFF TGTGCCAGCAGCTTTAGGACTAGCGGGGGAAATGAGCGGTTCTTC
- - TRBJ2-3 TRBV7-3 CASSLTGYRGGPDTQYF TGTGCCAGCAGCTTAACGGGTTACAGGGGGGGCCCAGATACGCAGTATTTT
- - TRBJ2-7 TRBV4-3 CASSPGPLKASYEQYF TGCGCCAGCAGCCCCGGACCCCTGAAGGCGTCCTACGAGCAGTACTTC
- - TRBJ2-2 TRBV20-1 CSASPGAYTGELFF TGCAGTGCTAGCCCAGGCGCCTACACCGGGGAGCTGTTTTTT
- - TRBJ1-5 TRBV24-1 CATSDNSNQPQHF TGTGCCACCAGTGATAATAGCAATCAGCCCCAGCATTTT
- once TRBJ2-7 TRBV28 CASTYGFSYEQYF TGTGCCAGCACCTACGGGTTCTCCTACGAGCAGTACTTC
TRBD1 - TRBJ1-2 TRBV7-9 CASSLGGQLYGYTF TGTGCCAGCAGCTTAGGGGGACAGCTTTATGGCTACACCTTC
- - TRBJ2-3 TRBV7-3 CASSFPDTDTQYF TGTGCCAGCAGCTTCCCAGACACAGATACGCAGTATTTT
- - TRBJ2-1 TRBV3-1 CASRKGGGGGYEQFF TGTGCCAGCAGAAAAGGTGGGGGAGGTGGGTATGAGCAGTTCTTC
TRBD2 - TRBJ2-1 TRBV19 CASSIDRAGFTYNEQFF TGTGCCAGTAGTATAGATCGAGCGGGATTTACCTACAATGAGCAGTTCTTC
- few TRBJ1-1 TRBV27 CASSFGGGTEAFF TGTGCCAGCAGTTTTGGGGGTGGGACTGAAGCTTTCTTT
- few TRBJ1-2 TRBV4-3 CASSPLTGSDYGYTF TGCGCCAGCAGCCCGCTTACGGGGTCCGACTATGGCTACACCTTC
- - TRBJ2-7 TRBV14 CASSQIGGGEQYF TGTGCCAGCAGCCAAATTGGGGGCGGGGAGCAGTACTTC